Below are 8 T cell receptor beta chains sequenced from a single sample in a study of beta chain features in type 1 diabetes. Every isolated RNA sample was fully reverse transcribed, so sequencing captured expressed TCRB transcripts. Profiled with immunoSEQ multiplex PCR; TCRdb holds only in-frame clones, not every one. The sample has roughly 450,000 clones, about 15% seen once. Sequenced input: naive CD4+ T cells from blood. These receptors came from a man under 40 in good health.

The chain uses TRBV7-2 and TRBJ2-1, with a possible D match to TRBD2 (6 bases). This CDR3 has 16 residues. Germline loops: CDR1 SGHTA, CDR2 FQGNSA. The V gene lost 7 bases and the J gene lost 0 bases, with 16 bases spanning the gap. The DNA of the CDR3 is TGTGCCAGCAAGAGGGAGGCGACCAGCTCCTACAATGAGCAGTTCTTC. It specifies CASKREATSSYNEQFF.

V and J are TRBV30 and TRBJ2-3; 7 nucleotides align to TRBD2. Germline lookup yields CDR1 GTSNPN and CDR2 SVGIG (reference sequence). The CDR3 loop spans 13 amino acids. After removal of 4 bases from V and 4 bases from J, the junction contained 5 bases not matched to a gene. The DNA of the CDR3 is TGTGCCTGGAAACTTGGGGGGGCAGATACGCAGTATTTT. It is translated as CAWKLGGADTQYF.

This clone was counted only a few times. The rearrangement links TRBV7-9 to TRBJ2-5, with a possible D match to TRBD2 (5 bases). Germline lookup yields CDR1 SEHNR and CDR2 FQNEAQ (reference sequence). V lost 7 bases and J lost 0, with 21 bases in between. The CDR3 runs to 17 residues. In DNA, the CDR3 is TGTGCCAGCAACCCACGAGGGTCGACGTATCACCAAGAGACCCAGTACTTC. Translating gives CASNPRGSTYHQETQYF.

This clone was observed once. The gene calls are TRBV7-3 and TRBJ2-1; possibly TRBD2 for D (6 bases). The germline V gene encodes CDR1 SGHTA and CDR2 FQGTGA. The CDR3 runs 15 residues. V was pared by 2 bases and J by 6 bases, with 14 bases between. CDR3 DNA: TGTGCCAGCAGCTTATGGTCGGGAGAAGGCAATGAGCAGTTCTTC. This codes for CASSLWSGEGNEQFF.

V gene TRBV18 combines with J gene TRBJ2-7; TRBD2 matches 13 bases. Trimming cost V 5 bases and J 7 bases; bases outside gene matches: 5. The CDR3 contains 14 residues. Germline V lookup: CDR1 KGHSH, CDR2 LQKENI. The chain's CDR3 is CASSELAGGREQYV. The CDR3 bases are TGTGCCAGCTCAGAACTAGCGGGAGGGCGGGAGCAGTACGTC.

This clone was recorded a few times. The rearrangement uses TRBV29-1 and TRBJ1-2; 10 positions match TRBD1. CDR3 length: 16 amino acids. Germline V gene lookup returns CDR1 SQVTM and CDR2 ANQGSEA. V lost 6 bases to trimming and J lost 2 bases; unmatched junction nucleotides: 12. CDR3 protein: CSVVPGQGNSNYGYTF. The DNA of the CDR3 is TGCAGCGTCGTCCCGGGACAGGGGAATTCAAACTATGGCTACACCTTC.

This clone was found a few times. The chain employs TRBV4-1 and TRBJ1-6, with 7 bases that match TRBD1. Looked up from germline, CDR1 is MGHRA and CDR2 is YSYEKL. This CDR3 has 15 residues. V trimming: 5 bases; J trimming: 9 bases; junction bases outside the gene matches: 10. CDR3 bases: TGCGCCAGCAGCGACGGGAGGGACAGACTTTCACCCCTCCACTTT. As protein: CASSDGRDRLSPLHF.

The sample holds many counts of this clone. The chain links TRBV14 to TRBJ2-1, with unresolved D. CDR1 and CDR2 from the germline V gene are SGHDN and FVKESK. Between the trimmed V and J ends, which lost 4 bases and 8 bases, there was a span of 9 bases. This CDR3 has 12 amino acids. The CDR3 bases are TGTGCCAGCAGCCCAAATCTGGATGAGCAGTTCTTC. This gives the protein CASSPNLDEQFF. Looking up the rest from reference TRBV14 and TRBJ2-1 gives the full variable domain: EAGVTQFPSHSVIEKGQTVTLRCDPISGHDNLYWYRRVMGKEIKFLLHFVKESKQDESGMPNNRFLAERTGGTYSTLKVQPAELEDSGVYFCASSPNLDEQFFGPGTRLTVL.